Below are 23 T cell receptor beta chains sequenced from a single sample in a study of T cell responses to AZD1222 COVID-19 vaccine. Clones were sequenced by immunoSEQ multiplex PCR, and TCRdb holds only the in-frame ones, with some missing. The sample shows approximately 100,000 clones, about nine tenths of them seen only once. Sample: peripheral blood, taken on day 0 of AZD1222 vaccination. The receptors originated from an adult in good health.

The genes are TRBV2 and TRBJ1-2; D remains unclear. There are 15 residues in the CDR3. Germline V gives CDR1 SNHLY, CDR2 FYNNEI. V was cut by 7 bases and J by 0 bases, with 15 bases left in between. CDR3 DNA: TGTGCCAGCACCTCAGAGTCGGCGGCTAACTATGGCTACACCTTC. It specifies CASTSESAANYGYTF.

The table lists this clone with a count of one. This sequence joins TRBV19 and TRBJ2-1; D unclear. Trimming removed 8 bases at V and 8 bases at J, with 13 bases between. CDR3 length: 12 amino acids. The V gene's germline CDR1 is LNHDA and CDR2 SQIVND (reference sequence). CDR3 nucleotide sequence: TGTGCCAGTCGAAGGGCTGGGGATGAGCAGTTCTTC. Encoded protein: CASRRAGDEQFF. Complete variable domain (other parts from reference TRBV19 and TRBJ2-1): DGGITQSPKYLFRKEGQNVTLSCEQNLNHDAMYWYRQDPGQGLRLIYYSQIVNDFQKGDIAEGYSVSREKKESFPLTVTSAQKNPTAFYLCASRRAGDEQFFGPGTRLTVL.

The chain is built from TRBV2 and TRBJ2-4, with 8 bases fitting TRBD1. Germline V CDR1 and CDR2: SNHLY, FYNNEI. V lost 7 bases to trimming and J lost 0 bases; unmatched junction nucleotides: 17. The CDR3 has 19 residues. The CDR3 protein is CASMTGQGFYRGAKNIQYF. The CDR3 bases are TGTGCCAGCATGACAGGACAGGGTTTTTATCGAGGAGCCAAAAACATTCAGTACTTC.

The rearrangement joins TRBV5-1 to TRBJ2-3; TRBD1 matches 10 bases. CDR1 and CDR2 from the germline V gene are SGHRS and YFSETQ. This CDR3 has 12 amino acids. V was clipped by 4 bases and J by 12 bases; unmatched bases: 5. The CDR3 DNA follows: TGCGCCAGCAGCCTAGGACAGGGGGGTCAGTATTTT. This encodes CASSLGQGGQYF.

The chain links TRBV5-1 to TRBJ1-1; D ambiguous. The CDR3 consists of 16 residues. V lost 3 bases and J 0 bases, leaving 15 bases between the germline ends. Germline CDR1 and CDR2: SGHRS and YFSETQ. CDR3 region: CASSSGSGALNTEAFF. In nucleotides, the CDR3 is TGCGCCAGCAGCTCAGGATCAGGAGCCCTGAACACTGAAGCTTTCTTT.

The V gene is TRBV18, the J gene TRBJ1-1; no clear D. The V gene's germline CDR1 is KGHSH and CDR2 LQKENI. This CDR3 is built from 12 residues. V lost 3 bases, J lost 7 bases, and 9 bases lay in between. CDR3 in amino acids: CASSPRTDEAFF. CDR3 nucleotides: TGTGCCAGCTCACCCCGGACGGATGAAGCTTTCTTT.

This clone was picked up one time. The chain recombines TRBV6-2 or TRBV6-3 with TRBJ1-5; D call uncertain. Trimming took 6 bases from V and 11 from J, leaving 14 bases between them. Germline V gene lookup returns CDR1 MNHEY and CDR2 SVGEGT. The CDR3 totals 12 residues. In DNA, the CDR3 is TGTGCCAGCAGCCGTCGGGTTGGGTCCCAGCATTTT. It is translated as CASSRRVGSQHF.

The chain has TRBV4-1 and TRBJ1-1; the D gene is possibly TRBD1 (6 bases). Trimming took 2 bases from V and 4 from J, leaving 11 bases between them. The V gene's germline CDR1 is MGHRA and CDR2 YSYEKL. The CDR3 is 14 amino acids. The CDR3 loop is CASSQWTEGTEAFF. In DNA form, the CDR3 reads TGCGCCAGCAGCCAATGGACAGAGGGCACTGAAGCTTTCTTT.

This clone was detected once. The chain carries TRBV5-4 and TRBJ1-1, with a tentative D call TRBD1 (5 bases). The CDR3 consists of 14 residues. V dropped 4 bases and J dropped 1 base, with 11 bases sitting between them. Germline lookup yields CDR1 SGHNT and CDR2 YYREEE (reference sequence). The CDR3: CASSINDRNTEAFF. The CDR3 nucleotides read TGTGCCAGCAGCATTAATGACAGGAACACTGAAGCTTTCTTT.

The genes are TRBV6-2 or TRBV6-3 and TRBJ2-7; 9 positions match TRBD2. The V segment lost 2 bases and the J segment 0 bases; nucleotides outside the gene matches: 5. Looked up from germline, CDR1 is MNHEY and CDR2 is SVGEGT. The CDR3 spans 16 residues. The CDR3 loop reads CASSYGTSRSSYEQYF. In DNA form, the CDR3 reads TGTGCCAGCAGTTACGGGACTAGCCGAAGCTCCTACGAGCAGTACTTC.

The V gene is TRBV28, the J gene TRBJ1-2; a weak D match, TRBD1 (5 bases). Trimming pared 7 bases from V and 5 bases from J, leaving 17 bases between. In germline, CDR1 is MDHEN, CDR2 SYDVKM. This CDR3 is built from 14 residues. As DNA, the CDR3 is TGTGCCAGCATGGGGACCCCAAGGCCTTATGGCTACACCTTC. It is translated as CASMGTPRPYGYTF.

The chain employs TRBV19 and TRBJ2-1; a possible D gene is TRBD1 (6 bases). CDR3 size: 13 residues. Trimming took 3 bases from V and 15 from J, leaving 18 bases between them. The germline gives CDR1 LNHDA, CDR2 SQIVND (reference sequence). Written as DNA, the CDR3 is TGTGCCAGTAGTATCACCTGGACAGATCCGAGGTTCTTC. It yields the protein CASSITWTDPRFF. The whole variable domain, filled in from reference TRBV19 and TRBJ2-1, reads DGGITQSPKYLFRKEGQNVTLSCEQNLNHDAMYWYRQDPGQGLRLIYYSQIVNDFQKGDIAEGYSVSREKKESFPLTVTSAQKNPTAFYLCASSITWTDPRFFGPGTRLTVL.

The V gene is TRBV11-2, the J gene TRBJ2-3; 7 positions agree with TRBD1. This CDR3 is built from 18 residues. Germline values: CDR1 SGHAT, CDR2 FQNNGV. V dropped 3 bases and J dropped 2; count of bases not matched to a gene: 14. In DNA, the CDR3 is TGTGCCAGCAGCTTTCTCGGTGCCCGGGACAGAGACACAGATACGCAGTATTTT. Its protein is CASSFLGARDRDTDTQYF.

The rearrangement joins TRBV5-1 to TRBJ2-7; 9 bases are a match to TRBD2. This CDR3 comprises 15 residues. The V and J ends lost 2 bases and 2 bases, in that order; junction bases with no gene match: 5. The germline V gene encodes CDR1 SGHRS and CDR2 YFSETQ. CDR3 amino acids: CASSFSGGAPYEQYF. CDR3 sequence (DNA): TGCGCCAGCAGCTTTAGCGGGGGAGCCCCCTACGAGCAGTACTTC.

The V and J genes are TRBV4-2 and TRBJ2-3; 7 bases are a match to TRBD2. Per germline, CDR1 LGHNA and CDR2 YNFKEQ. Germline trimming cut 4 bases from V and 0 bases from J; bases unmatched to any gene: 4. The length of the CDR3 is 15 residues. The CDR3 here is CASSPAGTSTDTQYF. CDR3 sequence (DNA): TGTGCCAGCAGCCCAGCGGGGACTAGCACAGATACGCAGTATTTT.

The chain has TRBV13 and TRBJ1-3, with a tentative D call TRBD1 (5 bases). The germline V and J ends were trimmed by 2 bases and 1 base, with 15 bases remaining between them. The CDR3 covers 17 residues. Germline loops: CDR1 PRHDT, CDR2 FYEKMQ (reference sequence). CDR3 amino acids: CASSLSGATRSGNTIYF. Written as DNA, the CDR3 is TGTGCCAGCAGCTTATCTGGGGCCACTAGGTCTGGAAACACCATATATTTT.

The chain recombines TRBV3-1 (or the pseudogene TRBV3-2) with TRBJ2-5, with D tentatively TRBD1 or TRBD2 (5 bases each). Germline CDR1 LGHDT, CDR2 YNNKEL (reference sequence). Trimming stripped 7 bases from V and 4 bases from J, with 25 bases between. This CDR3 is 17 amino acids long. CDR3 sequence: CASTKSGLRTPRETQYF. The DNA for the CDR3 is TGTGCCAGCACTAAGTCGGGGCTCCGCACTCCAAGAGAGACCCAGTACTTC.

The genes are TRBV2 and TRBJ2-7, with D uncertain. This CDR3 region has 12 residues. Germline loops: CDR1 SNHLY, CDR2 FYNNEI. Trimming stripped 6 bases from V and 2 bases from J, with 8 bases between. CDR3: CASRDEAYEQYF. Here the CDR3 DNA reads TGTGCCAGCAGGGACGAGGCCTACGAGCAGTACTTC.

This clone was observed a few times. The CDR3 DNA reads TGTGCCAGCAGCCAAGATGTGCAGGGGAGAGCTTTCTTT. Its protein is CASSQDVQGRAFF. The chain has TRBV3-1 (or the pseudogene TRBV3-2) and TRBJ1-1, with TRBD1 as a possible D gene (6 bases). This CDR3 region has 13 residues. Per germline, CDR1 LGHDT and CDR2 YNNKEL (reference sequence). The V gene lost 0 bases and the J gene lost 10 bases, with 12 bases spanning the gap.

J is TRBJ2-3 and V is TRBV27; the D is unclear. Deletions cut 6 bases from V and 5 bases from J, with 15 bases between. The CDR3 totals 14 residues. Germline V CDR1 and CDR2: MNHEY, SMNVEV (reference sequence). This CDR3 is CASRVTSGQDTQYF. The CDR3 region has the DNA TGTGCCAGCAGGGTGACCTCTGGGCAAGATACGCAGTATTTT.

The rearrangement uses TRBV6-6 and TRBJ1-2, with D tentatively TRBD1 (6 bases). Looked up from germline, CDR1 is MNHNY and CDR2 is SVGAGI (reference sequence). Trimming shortened V by 6 bases and J by 0 bases, and 17 bases separated the two germline ends. The CDR3 covers 16 residues. This CDR3 is CASSDDTGWANYGYTF. For the CDR3, the DNA is TGTGCCAGCAGCGACGATACAGGGTGGGCTAACTATGGCTACACCTTC.

The chain combines TRBV7-2 with TRBJ2-5, with 12 bases matching TRBD2. The CDR3 contains 17 residues. The germline CDR1 and CDR2 sequences are SGHTA and FQGNSA. V dropped 1 base and J dropped 3; count of bases not matched to a gene: 6. The CDR3 spells CASSLVGTSGSEETQYF. The CDR3 nucleotides are TGTGCCAGCAGCTTAGTAGGGACTAGCGGGTCTGAAGAGACCCAGTACTTC.

This chain links TRBV29-1 with TRBJ2-7; a weak D match, TRBD2 (5 bases). Germline CDR1 SQVTM, CDR2 ANQGSEA. The CDR3 extends over 12 amino acids. Trimming shortened V by 3 bases and J by 3 bases, and 9 bases separated the two germline ends. The CDR3 loop is CSVDPGNYEQYF. The CDR3 DNA sequence: TGCAGCGTTGATCCCGGGAACTACGAGCAGTACTTC.